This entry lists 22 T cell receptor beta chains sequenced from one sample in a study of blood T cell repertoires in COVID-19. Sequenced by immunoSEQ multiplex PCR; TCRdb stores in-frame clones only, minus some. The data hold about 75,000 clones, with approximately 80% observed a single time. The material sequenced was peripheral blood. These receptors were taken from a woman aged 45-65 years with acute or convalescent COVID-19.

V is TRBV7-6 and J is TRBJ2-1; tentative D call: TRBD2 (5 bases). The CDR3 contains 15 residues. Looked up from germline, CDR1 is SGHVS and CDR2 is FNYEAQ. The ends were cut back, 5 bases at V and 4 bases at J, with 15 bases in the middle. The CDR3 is CASSPWERTYNEQFF. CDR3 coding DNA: TGTGCCAGCAGCCCCTGGGAGAGGACTTACAATGAGCAGTTCTTC.

The CDR3 spells CATSEGQGGEKLFF. The CDR3 DNA sequence: TGTGCCACCAGTGAGGGACAGGGAGGCGAAAAACTGTTTTTT. V usage is TRBV24-1 and J usage is TRBJ1-4; 9 bases match TRBD1. Germline-derived CDR1 and CDR2 are KGHDR and SFDVKD. V was clipped by 4 bases and J by 8 bases; unmatched bases: 4. The CDR3 is made up of 14 amino acids.

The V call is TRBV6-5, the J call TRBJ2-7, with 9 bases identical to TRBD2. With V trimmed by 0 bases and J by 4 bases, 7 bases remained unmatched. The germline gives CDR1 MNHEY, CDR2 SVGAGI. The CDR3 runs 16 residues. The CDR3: CASSYSRAGGHYEQYF. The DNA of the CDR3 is TGTGCCAGCAGTTACTCCAGAGCGGGGGGCCATTACGAGCAGTACTTC.

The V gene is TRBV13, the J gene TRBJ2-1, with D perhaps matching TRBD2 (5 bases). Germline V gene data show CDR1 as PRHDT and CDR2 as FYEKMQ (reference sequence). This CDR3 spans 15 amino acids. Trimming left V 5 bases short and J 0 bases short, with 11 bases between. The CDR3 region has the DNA TGTGCCAGCAGCCAAGTAACTAGCTCCTACAATGAGCAGTTCTTC. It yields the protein CASSQVTSSYNEQFF.

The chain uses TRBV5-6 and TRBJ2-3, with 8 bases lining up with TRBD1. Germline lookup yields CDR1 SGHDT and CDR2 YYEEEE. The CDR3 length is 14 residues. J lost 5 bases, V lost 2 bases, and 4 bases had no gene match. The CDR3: CASSFGQGGDTQYF. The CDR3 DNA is TGTGCCAGCAGCTTTGGACAGGGTGGAGATACGCAGTATTTT.

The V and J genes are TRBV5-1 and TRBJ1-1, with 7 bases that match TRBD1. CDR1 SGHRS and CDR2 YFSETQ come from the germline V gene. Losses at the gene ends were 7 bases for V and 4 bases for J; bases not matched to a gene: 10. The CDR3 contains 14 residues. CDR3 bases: TGCGCCAGCGCTAGACGACAGGGCGCCACTGAAGCTTTCTTT. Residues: CASARRQGATEAFF.

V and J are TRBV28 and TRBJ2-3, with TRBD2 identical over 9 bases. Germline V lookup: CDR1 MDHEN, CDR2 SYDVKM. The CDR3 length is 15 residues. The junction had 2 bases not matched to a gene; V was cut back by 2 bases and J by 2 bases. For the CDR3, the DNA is TGTGCCAGCAGTTTAGCGGGGGGGAACACAGATACGCAGTATTTT. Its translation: CASSLAGGNTDTQYF.

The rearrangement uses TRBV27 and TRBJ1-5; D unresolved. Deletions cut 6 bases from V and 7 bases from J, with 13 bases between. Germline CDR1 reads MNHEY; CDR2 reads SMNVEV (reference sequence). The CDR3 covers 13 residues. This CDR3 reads CASSWEGGQPQHF. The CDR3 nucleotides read TGTGCCAGCAGCTGGGAGGGCGGGCAGCCCCAGCATTTT.

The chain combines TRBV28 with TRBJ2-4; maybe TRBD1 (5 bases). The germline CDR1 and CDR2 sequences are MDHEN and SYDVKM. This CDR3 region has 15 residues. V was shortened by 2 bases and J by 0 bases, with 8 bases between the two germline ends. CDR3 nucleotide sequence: TGTGCCAGCAGTTTAAGGGGTTCAGCCAAAAACATTCAGTACTTC. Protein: CASSLRGSAKNIQYF.

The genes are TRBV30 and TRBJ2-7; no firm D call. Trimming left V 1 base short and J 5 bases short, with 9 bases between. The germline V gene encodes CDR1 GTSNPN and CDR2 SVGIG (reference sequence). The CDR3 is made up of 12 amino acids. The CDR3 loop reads CAWSATRDEQYF. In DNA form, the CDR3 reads TGTGCCTGGAGTGCCACCCGGGACGAGCAGTACTTC.

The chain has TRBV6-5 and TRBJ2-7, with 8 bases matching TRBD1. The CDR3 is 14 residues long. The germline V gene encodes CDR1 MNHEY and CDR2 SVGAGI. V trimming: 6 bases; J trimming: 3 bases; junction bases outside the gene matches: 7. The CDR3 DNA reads TGTGCCAGCAGCATAGGACAGGGTGTCTACGAGCAGTACTTC. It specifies CASSIGQGVYEQYF.

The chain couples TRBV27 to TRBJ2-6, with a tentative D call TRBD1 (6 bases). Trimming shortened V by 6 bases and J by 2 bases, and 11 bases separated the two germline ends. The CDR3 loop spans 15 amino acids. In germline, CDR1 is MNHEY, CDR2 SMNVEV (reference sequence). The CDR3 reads CASRQGSTGANVLTF. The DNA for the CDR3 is TGTGCCAGCAGGCAGGGGAGTACTGGGGCCAACGTCCTGACTTTC.

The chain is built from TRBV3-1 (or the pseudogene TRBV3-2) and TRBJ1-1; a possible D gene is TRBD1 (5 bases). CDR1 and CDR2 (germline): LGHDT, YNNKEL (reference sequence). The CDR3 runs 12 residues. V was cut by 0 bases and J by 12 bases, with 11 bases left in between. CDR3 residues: CASSQDRSGPFF. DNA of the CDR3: TGTGCCAGCAGCCAAGATAGATCAGGGCCTTTCTTT.

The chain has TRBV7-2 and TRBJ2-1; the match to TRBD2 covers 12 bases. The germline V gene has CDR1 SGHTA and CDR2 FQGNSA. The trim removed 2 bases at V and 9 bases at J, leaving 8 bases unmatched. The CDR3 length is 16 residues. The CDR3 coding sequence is TGTGCCAGCAGCTTAAGGACTAGCGGGGTGGTCGGTGAGCAGTTCTTC. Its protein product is CASSLRTSGVVGEQFF.

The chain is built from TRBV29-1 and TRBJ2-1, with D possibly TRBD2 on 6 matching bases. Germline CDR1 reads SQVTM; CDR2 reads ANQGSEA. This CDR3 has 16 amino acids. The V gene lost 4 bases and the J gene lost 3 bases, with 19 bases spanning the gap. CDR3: CSVAGTPDIHYNEQFF. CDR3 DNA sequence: TGCAGCGTTGCGGGGACTCCTGATATCCACTACAATGAGCAGTTCTTC.

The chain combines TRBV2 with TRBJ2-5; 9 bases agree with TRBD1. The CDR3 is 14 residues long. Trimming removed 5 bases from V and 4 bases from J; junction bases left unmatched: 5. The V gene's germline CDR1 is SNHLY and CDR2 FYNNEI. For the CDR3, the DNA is TGTGCCAGCAGTCGGACAGGGGTACCAGAGACCCAGTACTTC. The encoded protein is CASSRTGVPETQYF.

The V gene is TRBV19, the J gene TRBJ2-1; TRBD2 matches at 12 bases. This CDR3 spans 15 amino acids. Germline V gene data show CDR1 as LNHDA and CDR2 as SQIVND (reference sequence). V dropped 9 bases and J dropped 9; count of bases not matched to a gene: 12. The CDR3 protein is CASAPLAGGPGEQFF. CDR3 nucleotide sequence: TGTGCCAGCGCGCCCCTAGCGGGGGGGCCCGGTGAGCAGTTCTTC.

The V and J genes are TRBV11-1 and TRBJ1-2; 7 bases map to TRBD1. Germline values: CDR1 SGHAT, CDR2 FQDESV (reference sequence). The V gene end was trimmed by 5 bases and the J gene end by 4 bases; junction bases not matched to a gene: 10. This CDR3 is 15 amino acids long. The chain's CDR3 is CASSPDQTGIYGYTF. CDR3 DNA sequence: TGTGCCAGCAGCCCTGACCAGACAGGGATCTATGGCTACACCTTC.

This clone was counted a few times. The CDR3 sequence is CASSLDGLGQGELFF. DNA for the CDR3: TGTGCCAGCAGCTTAGATGGACTGGGACAGGGGGAGCTGTTTTTT. The rearrangement joins TRBV11-3 to TRBJ2-2, with 7 nucleotides matching TRBD1. The germline V gene has CDR1 SGHNT and CDR2 YENEEA. V dropped 0 bases and J dropped 8; count of bases not matched to a gene: 6. This CDR3 is 15 amino acids long.

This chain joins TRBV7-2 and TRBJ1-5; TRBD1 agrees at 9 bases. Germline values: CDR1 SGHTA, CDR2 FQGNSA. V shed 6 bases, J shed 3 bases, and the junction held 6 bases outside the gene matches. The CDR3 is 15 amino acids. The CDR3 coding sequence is TGTGCCAGCAGTTTAACAGGGGGCGCCAATCAGCCCCAGCATTTT. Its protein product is CASSLTGGANQPQHF.

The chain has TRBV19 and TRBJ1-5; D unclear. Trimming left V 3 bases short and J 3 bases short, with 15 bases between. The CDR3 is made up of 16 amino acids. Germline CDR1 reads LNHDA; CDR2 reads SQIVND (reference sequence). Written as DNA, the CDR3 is TGTGCCAGTAGTATGGCCCTGGGAGGTTTCAATCAGCCCCAGCATTTT. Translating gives CASSMALGGFNQPQHF.

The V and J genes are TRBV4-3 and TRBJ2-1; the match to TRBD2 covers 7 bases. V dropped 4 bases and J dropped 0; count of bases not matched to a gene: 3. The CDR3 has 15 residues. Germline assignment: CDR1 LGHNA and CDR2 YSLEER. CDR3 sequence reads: CASSPAGTSYNEQFF. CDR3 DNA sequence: TGCGCCAGCAGCCCAGCGGGGACCTCCTACAATGAGCAGTTCTTC.